This TCR beta chain was captured in a study of blood T cell repertoires in COVID-19. The V end was cut by 3 bases, the J end by 4 bases, with 12 bases between. This CDR3 is 14 amino acids long. Germline V CDR1 and CDR2: LNHDA, SQIVND (reference sequence). Seattle patient enrollment occurred during active infection, with longitudinal follow-up thereafter. Clones were sequenced by immunoSEQ multiplex PCR, and TCRdb holds only the in-frame ones, with some missing. This sample has a few hundred thousand clones; approximately 85% occur once, and the top ten carry approximately 0.94%. The receptor's source is a human donor with COVID-19, enrolled during active disease. The donor label of this sample is uncertain. The sequencing input was peripheral blood. The rearrangement links TRBV19 to TRBJ2-5, with D possibly TRBD1 on 5 matching bases. CDR3 DNA: TGTGCCAGTAGTATCAAGGGGATTCCAGAGACCCAGTACTTC. Translation: CASSIKGIPETQYF.